These 16 T cell receptor beta chains share one sample of origin, sequenced in a study of OX40 agonist ivuxolimab in advanced cancers. Sequencing was performed with immunoSEQ multiplex PCR; in TCRdb, only in-frame clones are kept and a portion is missing. Here the sample spans about 37,000 clones, about 90% being singletons. Sequencing used CD4+ or CD8+ T cells sorted from blood, obtained in a trial of the OX40 agonist ivuxolimab. The receptors were sampled from an adult with an advanced solid tumor such as melanoma, head and neck, liver or kidney cancer.

V usage is TRBV29-1 and J usage is TRBJ1-2; D ambiguous. Germline V gives CDR1 SQVTM, CDR2 ANQGSEA. This CDR3 spans 12 amino acids. V lost 6 bases and J 5 bases, leaving 13 bases between the germline ends. Here the CDR3 reads CSVESDLYGYTF. In DNA, the CDR3 is TGCAGCGTCGAATCGGACCTTTATGGCTACACCTTC.

The J gene is TRBJ1-4, the V gene TRBV5-6, with D unclear. V lost 6 bases, J lost 6 bases, and 18 bases lay in between. This CDR3 spans 15 amino acids. Germline V gene sequence: CDR1 SGHDT, CDR2 YYEEEE. Written as DNA, the CDR3 is TGTGCCAGCAACATTGGAGGGTTTAGAGATGAAAAACTGTTTTTT. Translating gives CASNIGGFRDEKLFF.

The gene calls are TRBV7-9 and TRBJ1-6, with a possible D match to TRBD1 (5 bases). The germline gives CDR1 SEHNR, CDR2 FQNEAQ (reference sequence). The CDR3 length is 14 residues. The ends were cut back, 4 bases at V and 14 bases at J, with 18 bases in the middle. CDR3 in DNA: TGTGCCAGCAGCTGGCCCGGGGGATCATTGGCCCTCCACTTT. It is translated as CASSWPGGSLALHF.

The gene calls are TRBV15 and TRBJ2-3, with 8 nucleotides matching TRBD2. The CDR3 sequence is 14 residues long. CDR1 and CDR2 from the germline V gene are LNHNV and YYDKDF (reference sequence). V dropped 3 bases and J dropped 2; count of bases not matched to a gene: 1. The CDR3 here is CATSSGGATDTQYF. CDR3 coding DNA: TGTGCCACCAGCAGCGGGGGGGCCACAGATACGCAGTATTTT.

V usage is TRBV29-1 and J usage is TRBJ1-6; D remains ambiguous. Trimming shortened V by 7 bases and J by 8 bases, and 12 bases separated the two germline ends. Germline V gives CDR1 SQVTM, CDR2 ANQGSEA. The CDR3 length is 12 residues. CDR3 nucleotide sequence: TGCAGCGCGGTGGGTGGGGATTCACCCCTCCACTTT. As protein: CSAVGGDSPLHF.

This clone was picked up a small number of times. The rearrangement joins TRBV4-3 to TRBJ1-5; the D is unclear. CDR1 is LGHNA and CDR2 is YSLEER in the germline V gene. The length of the CDR3 is 15 residues. Trimming took off 0 bases at V and 5 bases at J, with 11 bases between the two ends. The CDR3, as DNA: TGCGCCAGCAGCCAAGATCGGAGTGCACATCAGCCCCAGCATTTT. This codes for CASSQDRSAHQPQHF.

CDR3 sequence: CASRKGGGLTDTQYF. CDR3 nucleotide sequence: TGTGCCAGCCGCAAGGGCGGGGGGCTCACAGATACGCAGTATTTT. V and J are TRBV7-9 and TRBJ2-3; TRBD2 aligns across 8 bases. The CDR3 length is 15 residues. The junction had 9 bases not matched to a gene; V was cut back by 8 bases and J by 2 bases. Germline assignment: CDR1 SEHNR and CDR2 FQNEAQ (reference sequence).

The chain joins TRBV9 to TRBJ2-7, with D possibly TRBD1 on 6 matching bases. This CDR3 comprises 17 residues. Germline loops: CDR1 SGDLS, CDR2 YYNGEE. V shed 4 bases and J shed 1 base, with 21 bases lying between them. CDR3 nucleotides: TGTGCCAGCAGCCTGGGGGACATAGCTAGGGAATCCTACGAGCAGTACTTC. It specifies CASSLGDIARESYEQYF.

The genes are TRBV5-6 and TRBJ2-7, with TRBD1 as a possible D gene (6 bases). V was trimmed by 3 bases and J by 2 bases, leaving 9 bases between them. This CDR3 region has 13 residues. CDR1 SGHDT and CDR2 YYEEEE come from the germline V gene. The CDR3 protein is CASSSQGTYEQYF. Written as DNA, the CDR3 is TGTGCCAGCAGCTCACAGGGTACCTACGAGCAGTACTTC.

This chain links TRBV5-1 with TRBJ1-4; TRBD1 is a possible D gene (5 bases). This CDR3 has 17 amino acids. The V gene lost 4 bases and the J gene lost 4 bases, with 20 bases spanning the gap. The germline V gene has CDR1 SGHRS and CDR2 YFSETQ. The CDR3 DNA is TGCGCCAGCAGCGCGGACGGCAGGGTAGTACATAATGAAAAACTGTTTTTT. This sequence encodes CASSADGRVVHNEKLFF. Together with reference TRBV5-1 and TRBJ1-4, the CDR3 gives the full variable domain: KAGVTQTPRYLIKTRGQQVTLSCSPISGHRSVSWYQQTPGQGLQFLFEYFSETQRNKGNFPGRFSGRQFSNSRSEMNVSTLELGDSALYLCASSADGRVVHNEKLFFGSGTQLSVL.

The chain couples TRBV19 to TRBJ1-2; D remains ambiguous. This CDR3 region has 17 residues. Germline CDR1 reads LNHDA; CDR2 reads SQIVND (reference sequence). Trimming removed 0 bases from V and 0 bases from J, with 14 bases in between. The CDR3 region has the DNA TGTGCCAGTAGTATAGAGCAGAGTCACAAAGCTAACTATGGCTACACCTTC. This gives the protein CASSIEQSHKANYGYTF.

This chain uses TRBV10-1 with TRBJ2-1, with 8 positions matching TRBD2. The CDR3 sequence is 16 residues long. Germline CDR1 reads WNHNN; CDR2 reads SYGVQD (reference sequence). Trimming at V came to 3 bases and at J to 5 bases, leaving 9 bases not matched to a gene. CDR3 nucleotides: TGCGCCAGCAGTGACCATAGCGGGGCTGAGGACAATGAGCAGTTCTTC. Amino acid sequence: CASSDHSGAEDNEQFF.

This rearrangement joins TRBV7-9 to TRBJ2-3; the D gene is possibly TRBD2 (5 bases). The CDR3 consists of 16 residues. V lost 5 bases and J lost 1, with 16 bases in between. Germline V gene data show CDR1 as SEHNR and CDR2 as FQNEAQ (reference sequence). Here the CDR3 DNA reads TGTGCCAGCAGCCCGAGAACCGGGGTTGGCACAGATACGCAGTATTTT. Translated: CASSPRTGVGTDTQYF. The whole variable domain, filled in from reference TRBV7-9 and TRBJ2-3, reads DTGVSQNPRHKITKRGQNVTFRCDPISEHNRLYWYRQTLGQGPEFLTYFQNEAQLEKSRLLSDRFSAERPKGSFSTLEIQRTEQGDSAMYLCASSPRTGVGTDTQYFGPGTRLTVL.

This chain connects TRBV6-5 to TRBJ2-5; D could derive from TRBD1 or TRBD2 (6 bases each). Trimming took 0 bases from V and 5 from J, leaving 7 bases between them. There are 13 residues in the CDR3. Germline V gene data show CDR1 as MNHEY and CDR2 as SVGAGI. The DNA for the CDR3 is TGTGCCAGCAGTTACTCAGGGGGGGAGACCCAGTACTTC. It translates to CASSYSGGETQYF.

The rearrangement links TRBV18 to TRBJ2-7; D may be TRBD1 (5 bases). Trimming cost V 6 bases and J 2 bases, with 14 bases left between them. The CDR3 sequence is 14 residues long. Germline loops: CDR1 KGHSH, CDR2 LQKENI. The CDR3 sequence: CASSPPGNPYEQYF. For the CDR3, the DNA is TGTGCCAGCTCGCCCCCAGGGAACCCCTACGAGCAGTACTTC.

The CDR3 sequence: CASSDVIRQETNQPQHF. The CDR3 DNA sequence: TGCGCCAGCAGTGATGTGATAAGGCAGGAGACGAATCAGCCCCAGCATTTT. The chain carries TRBV10-1 and TRBJ1-5; D is uncertain. The CDR3 has 17 residues. Per the germline V gene, CDR1 is WNHNN and CDR2 is SYGVQD (reference sequence). Trimming cost V 3 bases and J 4 bases, with 19 bases left between them.